One and the same sample provided the 16 T cell receptor beta chains below, sequenced in a study of blood T cell repertoires in COVID-19 (dated by TCRdb to about 2020). Libraries were constructed by the immunoSEQ multiplex PCR assay. TCRdb holds this immuneACCESS table with in-frame rearrangements only. Some clones are missing; in checked studies, unresolved V genes explain under half, and the rest has no known cause. The sample profile shows roughly 250,000 clones; roughly 80% of them were found once. Clones ranked in the top ten supply roughly 10% of the sample. The sequencing input was peripheral blood. All receptors derive from an elderly woman with acute or convalescent COVID-19.

The rearrangement links TRBV3-1 (or the pseudogene TRBV3-2) to TRBJ1-4; D perhaps matches TRBD1 (5 bases). Germline V gene sequence: CDR1 LGHDT, CDR2 YNNKEL (reference sequence). V was trimmed by 2 bases and J by 5 bases, leaving 9 bases between them. This CDR3 has 14 amino acids. The CDR3 protein is CASSQRGANEKLFF. CDR3 in DNA: TGTGCCAGCAGCCAAAGGGGCGCAAATGAAAAACTGTTTTTT.

The V and J genes are TRBV6-5 and TRBJ1-1; D unclear. This CDR3 region has 13 residues. The V gene's germline CDR1 is MNHEY and CDR2 SVGAGI. The V gene lost 3 bases and the J gene lost 4 bases, with 9 bases spanning the gap. The CDR3 is CASSYRVPTEAFF. In nucleotides, the CDR3 is TGTGCCAGCAGTTATCGGGTACCCACTGAAGCTTTCTTT.

This sequence joins TRBV6-1 and TRBJ1-2; no definite D call. Germline V gene sequence: CDR1 MNHNS, CDR2 SASEGT. The V and J ends lost 3 bases and 4 bases respectively, with 18 bases between them. The CDR3 contains 16 residues. The CDR3 region is CASSEGRSIMSYGYTF. CDR3 sequence (DNA): TGTGCCAGCAGTGAGGGCAGGTCCATTATGAGCTATGGCTACACCTTC.

The V call is TRBV30, the J call TRBJ1-3; tentatively, D is TRBD1 (5 bases). Trimming took 5 bases from V and 0 from J, leaving 14 bases between them. CDR1 GTSNPN and CDR2 SVGIG come from the germline V gene (reference sequence). The CDR3 spans 15 residues. The CDR3 DNA reads as TGTGCCTGGGGGGCCACACCGTTCTCTGGAAACACCATATATTTT. This translates into CAWGATPFSGNTIYF. Full variable domain (rest looked up from reference TRBV30 and TRBJ1-3): SQTIHQWPATLVQPVGSPLSLECTVEGTSNPNLYWYRQAAGRGLQLLFYSVGIGQISSEVPQNLSASRPQDRQFILSSKKLLLSDSGFYLCAWGATPFSGNTIYFGEGSWLTVV.

The V and J genes are TRBV29-1 and TRBJ1-5, with a possible D match to TRBD1 (6 bases). Per the germline V gene, CDR1 is SQVTM and CDR2 is ANQGSEA. The length of the CDR3 is 13 residues. The V and J ends lost 6 bases and 3 bases respectively, with 12 bases between them. CDR3 protein: CSVSGGNNQPQHF. CDR3 DNA sequence: TGCAGCGTGTCGGGGGGCAACAATCAGCCCCAGCATTTT.

Concerning this clone: The junction departs from the called germline gene at one end, perhaps through a read error. The rearrangement joins TRBV30 to TRBJ2-7; TRBD2 aligns across 11 bases. Germline CDR1 and CDR2: GTSNPN and SVGIG (reference sequence). The CDR3 runs to 12 residues. CDR3: CAWSSSGGPCNF. The CDR3 nucleotides are TGTGCCTGGAGCTCTAGCGGGGGGCCATGCAACTTC. Full variable domain (remainder filled in from reference TRBV30 and TRBJ2-7): SQTIHQWPATLVQPVGSPLSLECTVEGTSNPNLYWYRQAAGRGLQLLFYSVGIGQISSEVPQNLSASRPQDRQFILSSKKLLLSDSGFYLCAWSSSGGPCNFGPGTRLTVT.

This chain uses TRBV5-1 with TRBJ1-1; D is uncertain. Trimming shortened V by 2 bases and J by 11 bases, and 16 bases separated the two germline ends. The CDR3 has 13 residues. CDR1 and CDR2 (germline): SGHRS, YFSETQ. The CDR3 DNA reads TGCGCCAGCAGCTTTTCTGACCGCCCTAGGGCTTTCTTT. It is translated as CASSFSDRPRAFF.

This chain joins TRBV10-3 and TRBJ1-1, with TRBD1 matching 8 bases. The V and J ends lost 5 bases and 4 bases, in that order; junction bases with no gene match: 6. The CDR3 extends over 14 amino acids. Germline V gene data show CDR1 as ENHRY and CDR2 as SYGVKD. The CDR3 region is CAISPEQGGTEAFF. CDR3 bases: TGTGCCATCAGTCCAGAACAGGGGGGCACTGAAGCTTTCTTT.

This rearrangement joins TRBV3-1 (or the pseudogene TRBV3-2) to TRBJ1-2; no reliable D call. CDR1 is LGHDT, CDR2 YNNKEL, per germline (reference sequence). CDR3 size: 14 residues. V dropped 0 bases and J dropped 5 bases, with 10 bases sitting between them. The CDR3 region is CASSQDAAAYGYTF. CDR3 coding DNA: TGTGCCAGCAGCCAAGATGCGGCGGCTTATGGCTACACCTTC.

This clone was seen only once. The rearrangement uses TRBV5-1 and TRBJ2-3; TRBD1 might be the D (6 bases). CDR3 length: 15 amino acids. The V and J ends lost 0 bases and 4 bases respectively, with 12 bases between them. Germline CDR1 reads SGHRS; CDR2 reads YFSETQ. The CDR3 bases are TGCGCCAGCAGCTTGGACAGGGTGTTGGCAGATACGCAGTATTTT. Its protein product is CASSLDRVLADTQYF.

This chain connects TRBV9 to TRBJ1-2; the D gene is possibly TRBD1 (5 bases). V was trimmed by 7 bases and J by 3 bases, leaving 16 bases between them. CDR3 length: 14 residues. Germline V gene sequence: CDR1 SGDLS, CDR2 YYNGEE. The CDR3 coding sequence is TGTGCCAGCGGGGGTCCCCGGAGGGACTATGGCTACACCTTC. This encodes CASGGPRRDYGYTF.

V and J are TRBV5-4 and TRBJ1-2, with D possibly TRBD1 on 5 matching bases. CDR1 and CDR2 from the germline V gene are SGHNT and YYREEE (reference sequence). V was pared by 4 bases and J by 2 bases, with 12 bases between. The CDR3 consists of 14 residues. For the CDR3, the DNA is TGTGCCAGCAGCCGGGGGACGGTAAACTATGGCTACACCTTC. Encoded protein: CASSRGTVNYGYTF.

The chain links TRBV5-1 to TRBJ2-7, with TRBD1 identical over 7 bases. The J segment lost 6 bases and the V segment lost 4 bases, leaving 13 bases of the junction unmatched. The CDR3 runs 15 residues. CDR1 is SGHRS and CDR2 is YFSETQ in the germline V gene. CDR3 nucleotide sequence: TGCGCCAGCAGCCATCCCACCGGGACAGCTGTCGAGCAGTACTTC. It encodes CASSHPTGTAVEQYF.

The V and J genes are TRBV5-1 and TRBJ1-2, with 10 nucleotides matching TRBD1. The length of the CDR3 is 15 residues. The germline V gene encodes CDR1 SGHRS and CDR2 YFSETQ. V gave up 2 bases and J gave up 6 bases; unmatched junction bases: 7. The CDR3 DNA reads TGCGCCAGCAGCTTCTCCGGGACAGGGGTAGATGGCTACACCTTC. Amino acid sequence: CASSFSGTGVDGYTF.

The chain recombines TRBV5-1 with TRBJ2-7; D gene ambiguous. The CDR3 is 15 amino acids. Germline loops: CDR1 SGHRS, CDR2 YFSETQ. The V gene lost 4 bases and the J gene lost 3 bases, with 17 bases spanning the gap. CDR3 in amino acids: CASSPRDTVGYEQYF. The CDR3 DNA sequence: TGCGCCAGCAGCCCCCGCGACACGGTCGGCTACGAGCAGTACTTC.

The genes are TRBV28 and TRBJ1-4, with D unclear. Germline-derived CDR1 and CDR2 are MDHEN and SYDVKM. CDR3 size: 14 residues. Trimming took off 2 bases at V and 0 bases at J, with 4 bases between the two ends. CDR3 region: CASSLISTNEKLFF. CDR3 DNA: TGTGCCAGCAGTTTAATCTCAACTAATGAAAAACTGTTTTTT.